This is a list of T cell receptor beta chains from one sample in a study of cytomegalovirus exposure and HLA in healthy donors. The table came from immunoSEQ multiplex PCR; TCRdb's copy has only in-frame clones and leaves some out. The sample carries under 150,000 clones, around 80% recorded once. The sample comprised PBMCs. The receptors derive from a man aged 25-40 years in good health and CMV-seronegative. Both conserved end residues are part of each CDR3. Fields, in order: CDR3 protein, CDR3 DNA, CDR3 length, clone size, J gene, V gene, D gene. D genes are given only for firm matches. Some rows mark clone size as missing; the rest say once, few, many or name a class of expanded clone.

CDR3: CASSIGQGTQPQHF
DNA: TGCGCCAGCAGCATTGGACAGGGCACGCAGCCCCAGCATTTT
length: 14
size: -
J: TRBJ1-5
V: TRBV5-1
D: TRBD1

CDR3: CASSSSEAAQETQYF
DNA: TGTGCCAGCAGTTCCTCCGAGGCGGCCCAAGAGACCCAGTACTTC
length: 15
size: -
J: TRBJ2-5
V: TRBV6-5
D: -

CDR3: CASRFTGTTIDEQFF
DNA: TGCGCCAGCAGGTTTACCGGGACTACGATCGATGAGCAGTTCTTC
length: 15
size: once
J: TRBJ2-1
V: TRBV4-1
D: TRBD2

CDR3: CAWSNQQGGFTEAFF
DNA: TGTGCCTGGTCCAATCAACAGGGAGGGTTCACTGAAGCTTTCTTT
length: 15
size: -
J: TRBJ1-1
V: TRBV30
D: -

CDR3: CASSEAGIETQYF
DNA: TGCGCCAGCAGTGAGGCCGGGATAGAGACCCAGTACTTC
length: 13
size: few
J: TRBJ2-5
V: TRBV10-1
D: -

CDR3: CASSKRRGRENTEAFF
DNA: TGTGCCAGCAGCAAACGCAGGGGGCGGGAGAACACTGAAGCTTTCTTT
length: 16
size: -
J: TRBJ1-1
V: TRBV21-1
D: -

CDR3: CAISEKGLARDNEQFF
DNA: TGTGCCATCAGCGAGAAGGGACTAGCCCGAGACAATGAGCAGTTCTTC
length: 16
size: -
J: TRBJ2-1
V: TRBV10-3
D: TRBD2

CDR3: CASRAGPNTGELFF
DNA: TGTGCCAGTAGAGCAGGGCCGAACACCGGGGAGCTGTTTTTT
length: 14
size: -
J: TRBJ2-2
V: TRBV27
D: -

CDR3: CASSPGGNTEAFF
DNA: TGTGCCAGCTCTCCGGGGGGTAACACTGAAGCTTTCTTT
length: 13
size: -
J: TRBJ1-1
V: TRBV18
D: -

CDR3: CASSLERGRSYEQYF
DNA: TGTGCCAGCAGCTTGGAAAGGGGCCGGTCCTACGAGCAGTACTTC
length: 15
size: -
J: TRBJ2-7
V: TRBV5-5
D: -

CDR3: CASSRQGREQYF
DNA: TGTGCCAGCAGCCGACAGGGTCGGGAGCAGTACTTC
length: 12
size: -
J: TRBJ2-7
V: TRBV9
D: TRBD1

CDR3: CASSLGGQGYNEQFF
DNA: TGCGCCAGCAGCTTGGGAGGACAGGGGTACAATGAGCAGTTCTTC
length: 15
size: -
J: TRBJ2-1
V: TRBV5-1
D: TRBD1

CDR3: CASSPTGTGISNSPLHF
DNA: TGTGCCAGCAGTCCGACCGGGACAGGGATTAGTAATTCACCCCTCCACTTT
length: 17
size: -
J: TRBJ1-6
V: TRBV28
D: TRBD1

CDR3: CASIQPGQGAREQYF
DNA: TGTGCCAGTATCCAGCCGGGACAGGGGGCCCGGGAGCAGTACTTC
length: 15
size: few
J: TRBJ2-7
V: TRBV19
D: TRBD1

CDR3: CASSVYGGRLTDTQYF
DNA: TGTGCCAGCAGCGTATACGGGGGGCGGTTAACAGATACGCAGTATTTT
length: 16
size: -
J: TRBJ2-3
V: TRBV9
D: -

CDR3: CASSERDRGKGNTIYF
DNA: TGTGCCAGCAGTGAAAGGGACAGGGGTAAGGGAAACACCATATATTTT
length: 16
size: -
J: TRBJ1-3
V: TRBV6-1
D: TRBD1

CDR3: CASSLAGGSGNTIYF
DNA: TGCGCCAGCAGCTTGGCAGGGGGATCGGGAAACACCATATATTTT
length: 15
size: -
J: TRBJ1-3
V: TRBV5-1
D: TRBD1

CDR3: CASSLVSSGGSYNEQFF
DNA: TGTGCCAGCAGCTTAGTTTCAAGCGGGGGCTCCTACAATGAGCAGTTCTTC
length: 17
size: -
J: TRBJ2-1
V: TRBV7-2
D: TRBD2

CDR3: CASSSSFLSGSSSYEQYF
DNA: TGTGCCAGCAGCTCTTCCTTCTTAAGCGGGTCCAGCTCCTACGAGCAGTACTTC
length: 18
size: -
J: TRBJ2-7
V: TRBV7-2
D: -

CDR3: CASSQAGIGNYGYTF
DNA: TGTGCCAGCAGTCAAGCAGGGATCGGGAACTATGGCTACACCTTC
length: 15
size: -
J: TRBJ1-2
V: TRBV5-5
D: -

CDR3: CASRPGQGVQETQYF
DNA: TGTGCCAGCAGGCCGGGACAGGGGGTCCAAGAGACCCAGTACTTC
length: 15
size: -
J: TRBJ2-5
V: TRBV27
D: TRBD1

CDR3: CASAGTADYEQYF
DNA: TGCGCCAGCGCCGGGACGGCGGACTACGAGCAGTACTTC
length: 13
size: -
J: TRBJ2-7
V: TRBV4-1
D: -

CDR3: CASSLEGRGSSANTGELFF
DNA: TGTGCCAGCAGCTTGGAGGGGCGCGGATCCTCGGCGAACACCGGGGAGCTGTTTTTT
length: 19
size: few
J: TRBJ2-2
V: TRBV5-4
D: -

CDR3: CASSSDTLAKNIQYF
DNA: TGTGCCAGCAGTTCTGACACGCTAGCCAAAAACATTCAGTACTTC
length: 15
size: -
J: TRBJ2-4
V: TRBV5-6
D: -

CDR3: CAWGGGAGDEQFF
DNA: TGTGCCTGGGGCGGGGGGGCCGGAGATGAGCAGTTCTTC
length: 13
size: -
J: TRBJ2-1
V: TRBV30
D: TRBD2

CDR3: CATTTGNNNEQFF
DNA: TGTGCCACCACGACAGGGAACAATAATGAGCAGTTCTTC
length: 13
size: once
J: TRBJ2-1
V: TRBV27
D: TRBD1

CDR3: CASTGTVANEQYF
DNA: TGTGCCAGCACCGGGACAGTGGCTAACGAGCAGTACTTC
length: 13
size: -
J: TRBJ2-7
V: TRBV28
D: TRBD1

CDR3: CASSGQGAREQYF
DNA: TGCGCCAGCAGTGGACAGGGGGCTAGGGAGCAGTACTTC
length: 13
size: -
J: TRBJ2-7
V: TRBV10-1
D: TRBD1

CDR3: CASSEGTGWNIQYF
DNA: TGTGCCAGCAGTGAGGGGACAGGGTGGAACATTCAGTACTTC
length: 14
size: once
J: TRBJ2-4
V: TRBV2
D: TRBD1

CDR3: CASSPDTFSGNTIYF
DNA: TGCGCCAGCAGCCCCGACACTTTCTCTGGAAACACCATATATTTT
length: 15
size: -
J: TRBJ1-3
V: TRBV4-1
D: -

CDR3: CASSLPGKNTEAFF
DNA: TGTGCCAGCAGCTTGCCCGGGAAGAACACTGAAGCTTTCTTT
length: 14
size: -
J: TRBJ1-1
V: TRBV5-4
D: -

CDR3: CASSATGTSGTDTQYF
DNA: TGTGCCAGCAGTGCCACCGGGACTAGCGGCACAGATACGCAGTATTTT
length: 16
size: -
J: TRBJ2-3
V: TRBV6-4
D: TRBD2

CDR3: CASSYGQPSTDTQYF
DNA: TGTGCCAGCAGTTACGGGCAGCCTAGCACAGATACGCAGTATTTT
length: 15
size: -
J: TRBJ2-3
V: TRBV6-6
D: -

CDR3: CASTRGQGTGRTDTQYF
DNA: TGTGCCAGTACTCGCGGACAGGGTACGGGGAGAACAGATACGCAGTATTTT
length: 17
size: -
J: TRBJ2-3
V: TRBV19
D: TRBD1

CDR3: CAWSVFVGPYEQYF
DNA: TGTGCCTGGAGTGTCTTTGTGGGGCCCTACGAGCAGTACTTC
length: 14
size: -
J: TRBJ2-7
V: TRBV30
D: -

CDR3: CASSLSGQGDEKLFF
DNA: TGTGCCAGCAGCTTAAGCGGACAGGGGGATGAAAAACTGTTTTTT
length: 15
size: -
J: TRBJ1-4
V: TRBV13
D: TRBD1

CDR3: CASSPGQGAYEQYF
DNA: TGCGCCAGCAGCCCGGGACAGGGGGCCTACGAGCAGTACTTC
length: 14
size: -
J: TRBJ2-7
V: TRBV5-1
D: TRBD1

CDR3: CASSYISENTEAFF
DNA: TGTGCCAGCAGCTACATATCAGAAAACACTGAAGCTTTCTTT
length: 14
size: -
J: TRBJ1-1
V: TRBV5-4
D: -

CDR3: CASSAGTGHNEQFF
DNA: TGTGCCAGCAGCGCCGGGACAGGTCACAATGAGCAGTTCTTC
length: 14
size: -
J: TRBJ2-1
V: TRBV9
D: TRBD1

CDR3: CASSDRLNTEAFF
DNA: TGCGCCAGCAGTGACAGATTGAACACTGAAGCTTTCTTT
length: 13
size: -
J: TRBJ1-1
V: TRBV10-2
D: -

CDR3: CASSLGILDRELETQYF
DNA: TGTGCCAGCAGCTTAGGGATTTTGGACAGGGAATTGGAGACCCAGTACTTC
length: 17
size: once
J: TRBJ2-5
V: TRBV7-9
D: TRBD1

CDR3: CASSLNHSAWGANVLTF
DNA: TGCGCCAGCAGCTTGAACCACTCTGCGTGGGGGGCCAACGTCCTGACTTTC
length: 17
size: -
J: TRBJ2-6
V: TRBV5-1
D: -

CDR3: CASSVLGLGGHTQYF
DNA: TGTGCCAGCAGCGTACTCGGATTAGGGGGCCATACGCAGTATTTT
length: 15
size: -
J: TRBJ2-3
V: TRBV9
D: TRBD1

CDR3: CASSLPGQGSDEQFF
DNA: TGTGCCAGTTCACTGCCGGGACAGGGAAGCGATGAGCAGTTCTTC
length: 15
size: -
J: TRBJ2-1
V: TRBV28
D: TRBD1

CDR3: CASSHNYEQYF
DNA: TGCGCCAGCAGCCATAACTACGAGCAGTACTTC
length: 11
size: few
J: TRBJ2-7
V: TRBV4-1
D: -

CDR3: CAWTADRGLTNEKLFF
DNA: TGTGCCTGGACCGCGGACAGGGGGTTGACTAATGAAAAACTGTTTTTT
length: 16
size: -
J: TRBJ1-4
V: TRBV30
D: TRBD1

CDR3: CAISGTSAGNSPLHF
DNA: TGTGCCATCAGTGGGACATCTGCAGGGAACTCACCCCTCCACTTT
length: 15
size: -
J: TRBJ1-6
V: TRBV10-3
D: -

CDR3: CASSLVAEQFF
DNA: TGCGCCAGCAGCTTGGTGGCAGAGCAGTTCTTC
length: 11
size: once
J: TRBJ2-1
V: TRBV5-1
D: -

CDR3: CASSKAGCTEAFF
DNA: TGTGCCAGCAGTAAAGCAGGGTGCACTGAAGCTTTCTTT
length: 13
size: -
J: TRBJ1-1
V: TRBV5-4
D: -

CDR3: CASSQQLAGGYNEQFF
DNA: TGTGCCAGCAGCCAACAACTAGCGGGAGGCTACAATGAGCAGTTCTTC
length: 16
size: once
J: TRBJ2-1
V: TRBV4-2
D: TRBD2

CDR3: CAWIRDVGAEAFF
DNA: TGTGCCTGGATTAGGGATGTCGGGGCTGAAGCTTTCTTT
length: 13
size: -
J: TRBJ1-1
V: TRBV30
D: -

CDR3: CAWTNPRTANEKLFF
DNA: TGTGCCTGGACGAACCCCCGGACAGCTAATGAAAAACTGTTTTTT
length: 15
size: -
J: TRBJ1-4
V: TRBV30
D: -

CDR3: CASSLSPGLAGGWGLPETQYF
DNA: TGTGCCAGCAGCCTGTCGCCGGGACTAGCGGGAGGGTGGGGTCTTCCCGAGACCCAGTACTTC
length: 21
size: few
J: TRBJ2-5
V: TRBV4-2
D: TRBD2

CDR3: CASTDSRSGNTIYF
DNA: TGTGCCAGCACAGACAGCCGCTCTGGAAACACCATATATTTT
length: 14
size: few
J: TRBJ1-3
V: TRBV2
D: -

CDR3: CASSLRASGGETQYF
DNA: TGTGCCAGCAGCTTGAGGGCTAGCGGAGGGGAGACCCAGTACTTC
length: 15
size: -
J: TRBJ2-5
V: TRBV5-6
D: TRBD2

CDR3: CATQDSYEQYF
DNA: TGTGCCACTCAGGACAGCTACGAGCAGTACTTC
length: 11
size: -
J: TRBJ2-7
V: TRBV7-9
D: -

CDR3: CASSPGGYGPYEQYF
DNA: TGTGCCAGCAGCCCCGGAGGGTACGGGCCATACGAGCAGTACTTC
length: 15
size: -
J: TRBJ2-7
V: TRBV11-2
D: -

CDR3: CASSPQLAANTGELFF
DNA: TGTGCCAGCTCACCACAACTAGCGGCGAACACCGGGGAGCTGTTTTTT
length: 16
size: -
J: TRBJ2-2
V: TRBV18
D: TRBD2

CDR3: CASSYSTSGVTQYF
DNA: TGTGCCAGCAGTTACTCGACTAGCGGGGTGACGCAGTATTTT
length: 14
size: -
J: TRBJ2-3
V: TRBV6-5
D: TRBD2

CDR3: CASSSGTGVVRQPQHF
DNA: TGTGCCAGCAGTTCTGGGACAGGGGTCGTTCGGCAGCCCCAGCATTTT
length: 16
size: few
J: TRBJ1-5
V: TRBV2
D: TRBD1